The clone carrying this TCR beta chain was observed a few times. Here immunoSEQ multiplex PCR was the method, and the copy in TCRdb shows in-frame clones only, minus some. The repertoire includes around 83,000 clones, around 85% of them detected once, and about 7% sits in the top ten. The data stem from a study of OX40 agonist ivuxolimab in advanced cancers. The receptor was derived from an adult with an advanced solid tumor such as melanoma, head and neck, liver or kidney cancer. The sequenced sample was CD4+ or CD8+ T cells sorted from blood, obtained in a trial of the OX40 agonist ivuxolimab.

Here the CDR3 DNA reads TGTGCCAGCACTGACAGGGTCTACGAGCAGTACTTC. Amino acid sequence: CASTDRVYEQYF. The chain recombines TRBV6-1 with TRBJ2-7; TRBD1 matches at 7 bases. V was pared by 7 bases and J by 3 bases, with 3 bases of the junction left unmatched. Germline lookup yields CDR1 MNHNS and CDR2 SASEGT. The CDR3 runs 12 residues.